This T cell receptor (beta chain) was recovered during a study of blood T cells in healthy people across ages. Study in general: Capture by template switching was about one barcoded beta molecule per two T cells. Study-wide findings and caveats: Comparison with aged donors showed that long-lived donors had more naive CD4+ cells and higher diversity.

The second PCR ran roughly 7 to 12 cycles with a sample-barcoded 5' primer and J-beta primers. TCRdb itself ran the 5' RACE reads through MiXCR, one entry per CDR3 protein. The sample consists of 750,000 to 1,000,000 distinct CDR3 sequences, around 29% of them appearing once. Each of the donors had roughly 10 milliliters of peripheral blood drawn into EDTA-treated Vacutainer tubes. A word on this clonotype: What it binds is not known.

The CDR3 length is 15 residues. CDR1 DFQATT and CDR2 SNEGSKA come from the germline V gene (reference sequence). Trimming cost V 5 bases and J 1 base, with 12 bases left between them. The sample was also reused in another study, on T cells of mothers and their children.

The source of this sequence is a woman aged 40 to 49 in good health. The specimen was blood. This sequence joins TRBV20-1 and TRBJ1-6; tentatively, D is TRBD1 (5 bases). CDR3 protein: CSAWIGGSYNSPLHF. The CDR3 bases are TGCAGTGCTTGGATTGGGGGTTCCTATAATTCACCCCTCCACTTT.